This record looks at one TCR beta chain sequence and its context. No antigen is known for it. One base away there is no much larger clone; base qualities are not given. The data originate from a study of human T cells and chemical hapten exposure (dated by TCRdb to the early 2020s). The study in broad terms: For sensitization, 2% DPC in acetone was applied to a roughly 2 cm by roughly 2 cm area of upper inner arm skin. Patient blood was sampled pre-sensitization (week 0) and at 2, 6 and about 24 weeks after DPC sensitization. For TCR sequencing, blood came from about 29 alopecia patients at anywhere from one to four time points (pre-sensitization, 2, 6 and 24 weeks). In alopecia patients, the study followed how the peripheral blood TCR repertoire changed in vivo over primary and secondary sensitization to diphenylcyclopropenone (DPC), a hapten. The patient cohort, mostly female, included alopecia areata with under or over 50% scalp involvement, alopecia totalis and alopecia universalis. Patch testing on the upper back used Finn chambers containing 0.01% DPC, with scoring done after 6 days according to International Contact Dermatitis Research Group standards. Libraries were pooled for sequencing, and per-sample TCR yields varied mainly because of small differences in library volumes within the pool. Weekly therapeutic DPC doses were additionally applied to the scalp of patients throughout the roughly 24-week study period.

The paper as a whole reports these results and caveats: All patients had alopecia, a presumed autoimmune disease, so their immune response might differ from that of healthy individuals. The number of PT1 expanded TCRs positively correlated with patch test score, significant at thresholds 8, 16 and 32 but not 4. Significantly more large CDR3 similarity clusters were formed by expanded TCRs than by pre-sensitization or healthy control sets, consistent with antigen-driven responses. Repeated subsampling changed both the strength of the expansion versus patch-test correlation and the threshold at which that correlation became significant. No change with DPC sensitization was found in the number of TCRs above 1 in 1000 frequency, and no evidence of global repertoire structure alterations was found.

The cysteine opens and the phenylalanine closes a CDR3 of 15 amino acids. Here the CDR3 DNA is all that survives: 45 bases in frame from base 1. The germline V gene provides CDR1 MNHEY and CDR2 SVGEGT. V loses 0 bases, J loses 2 bases, and the germline ends lie 8 bases apart. Read against the paper, the sample's time point label means: pre-sensitization, week 0. Reading the label with the study, this specimen's treatment or condition is: therapeutic diphenylcyclopropenone sensitization with weekly scalp DPC. At every patch-test visit, the blood draw took place before the patch test was put on. Patients were considered eligible if aged 18 to 70, diagnosed with alopecia and deemed suitable for DPC therapy, and patients were excluded if pregnant. Unfractionated whole blood was collected in Tempus Blood RNA tubes, and total RNA was extracted from that blood. Library preparation used RACE. The data were produced on a NextSeq 500. During library preparation, unique molecular identifiers were attached to individual cDNA molecules so that TCRs could be counted in a quantitative, reproducible way. From each blood RNA sample, both TCR alpha and TCR beta chains were sequenced. Per the source publication's procedure: The median number of TCRs per sample was approximately 96,000, ranging from about 23,224 to 700,000. The Decombinator software suite was used to annotate the V, J and CDR3 of the TCR reads. For the PS versus PT1 abundance plots, all samples were subsampled to the same number of TCRs (28,000). Expanded TCRs were defined as absent before sensitization and observed at least eight times at the 2-week time point. TCRdb trimmed public reads at Q25 via fastp, called clones via MiXCR and kept in-frame beta chains. Each record represents a unique CDR3 protein, reported with the most common genes and DNA among its rows. TCRdb, not the authors, supplied the V and J calls. For this sample there are 200,000 to 300,000 distinct CDR3 sequences; roughly 8.9% appear just once. The ten largest clones add up to over 2% of the sample.

This clonotype originated in a woman in her thirties or forties with alopecia areata. Some clones in this sample may be carry-over from other donors' samples. The source was whole blood, collected in connection with sensitization to the hapten diphenylcyclopropenone (DPC). The receptor chain draws on TRBV6-2 or TRBV6-3 and TRBJ1-5, with no confident D gene call. At the DNA level, the sequence is TGTGCCAGCAGTTACTCGGGGTCGGGCAATCAGCCCCAGCATTTT. It codes for CASSYSGSGNQPQHF.